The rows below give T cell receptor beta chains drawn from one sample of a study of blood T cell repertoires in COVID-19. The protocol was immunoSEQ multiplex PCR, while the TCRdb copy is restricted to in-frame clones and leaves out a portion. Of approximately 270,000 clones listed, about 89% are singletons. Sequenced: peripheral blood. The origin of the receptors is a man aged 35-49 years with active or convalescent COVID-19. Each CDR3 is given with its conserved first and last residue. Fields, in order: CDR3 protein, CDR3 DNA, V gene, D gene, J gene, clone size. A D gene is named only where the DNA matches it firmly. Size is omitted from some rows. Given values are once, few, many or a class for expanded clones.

CASSNTHQGSSNIQYF,TGTGCCAGCAGCAACACTCATCAGGGGTCTTCGAACATTCAGTACTTC,TRBV5-5,-,TRBJ2-4,-
CATSGGQREGIYEQYF,TGTGCCACCAGTGGGGGCCAAAGAGAAGGAATCTACGAGCAGTACTTC,TRBV24-1,-,TRBJ2-7,-
CASSLAGQLINEQFF,TGTGCCAGCAGCTTAGCGGGACAGTTAATCAATGAGCAGTTCTTC,TRBV7-6,TRBD1,TRBJ2-1,-
CASSSGHTSSYNEQFF,TGTGCCAGCAGCTCGGGACATACGAGCTCCTACAATGAGCAGTTCTTC,TRBV7-9,-,TRBJ2-1,-
CASMAQGLAKNIQYF,TGTGCCAGCATGGCGCAGGGGCTAGCCAAAAACATTCAGTACTTC,TRBV28,-,TRBJ2-4,-
CASSPPTGFGFF,TGTGCCAGCTCACCGCCAACAGGGTTTGGATTCTTC,TRBV18,-,TRBJ2-1,once
CASRQGFTEAFF,TGTGCCAGTAGACAGGGGTTCACTGAAGCTTTCTTT,TRBV19,TRBD1,TRBJ1-1,-
CSVASQLGTDTQYF,TGCAGCGTTGCGAGTCAGCTAGGCACAGATACGCAGTATTTT,TRBV29-1,-,TRBJ2-3,once
CSALDGRTYEQYF,TGCAGCGCCCTCGACGGGAGAACCTACGAGCAGTACTTC,TRBV29-1,-,TRBJ2-7,-
CASSLEQGAPYEQYF,TGTGCCAGCAGCTTAGAACAGGGGGCCCCCTACGAGCAGTACTTC,TRBV7-8,TRBD1,TRBJ2-7,-
CAWSVLGLATNEKLFF,TGTGCCTGGAGTGTACTAGGGTTGGCAACTAATGAAAAACTGTTTTTT,TRBV30,-,TRBJ1-4,-
CASLPVYPGNTIYF,TGTGCCAGTCTCCCAGTGTATCCTGGAAACACCATATATTTT,TRBV19,-,TRBJ1-3,-
CASSQYGGAKNIQYF,TGTGCCAGCAGCCAATACGGGGGGGCCAAAAACATTCAGTACTTC,TRBV3-1/TRBV3-2,TRBD2,TRBJ2-4,-
CASNFGQGGNYGYTF,TGTGCCAGTAACTTCGGACAGGGGGGTAACTATGGCTACACCTTC,TRBV19,TRBD1,TRBJ1-2,-
CASSPRIQGGNEKLFF,TGTGCCAGCAGTCCCCGTATTCAGGGGGGAAATGAAAAACTGTTTTTT,TRBV27,TRBD1,TRBJ1-4,-
CASSLPGEETQYF,TGTGCCAGCAGTTTACCAGGGGAGGAGACCCAGTACTTC,TRBV27,-,TRBJ2-5,-
CASSTASEFEQFF,TGTGCCAGTAGTACCGCCAGCGAGTTTGAGCAGTTCTTC,TRBV19,-,TRBJ2-1,-
CASSEDGEGGGTYEQYF,TGTGCCAGCAGTGAAGACGGGGAGGGAGGGGGAACCTACGAGCAGTACTTC,TRBV6-1,-,TRBJ2-7,-
CASSSTGTGGAYGYTF,TGTGCCAGCAGTTCTACCGGGACAGGGGGCGCCTATGGCTACACCTTC,TRBV6-4,TRBD1,TRBJ1-2,-
CASSLRQDEKLFF,TGTGCCAGCTCACTACGACAGGATGAAAAACTGTTTTTT,TRBV18,-,TRBJ1-4,-
CASSATSGNEKLFF,TGTGCCAGCAGCGCGACAAGTGGTAATGAAAAACTGTTTTTT,TRBV9,-,TRBJ1-4,-
CATSDLYGSLSTDTQYF,TGTGCCACCAGTGATTTGTACGGGAGCCTTAGCACAGATACGCAGTATTTT,TRBV24-1,-,TRBJ2-3,-
CATSRGTPSGNTIYF,TGTGCCACCAGCCGAGGGACACCCTCTGGAAACACCATATATTTT,TRBV15,-,TRBJ1-3,-
CAWSVTGSQGVQYF,TGTGCCTGGAGTGTAACTGGATCGCAAGGGGTGCAGTATTTT,TRBV30,-,TRBJ2-3,-
CASSLAGGTYEQYF,TGTGCCAGCAGTCTAGCGGGAGGAACCTACGAGCAGTACTTC,TRBV6-5,TRBD2,TRBJ2-7,-
CASSPGLAAHTDTQYF,TGCGCCAGCAGCCCGGGACTAGCGGCACACACAGATACGCAGTATTTT,TRBV5-1,TRBD2,TRBJ2-3,-
CATSTRRQGNTEAFF,TGTGCCACCAGCACCCGTCGACAGGGCAACACTGAAGCTTTCTTT,TRBV15,TRBD1,TRBJ1-1,-
CASSPPILGDSNEKLFF,TGTGCCAGCAGCCCACCCATTTTGGGGGACTCTAATGAAAAACTGTTTTTT,TRBV7-9,-,TRBJ1-4,-
CASSPSLGLSGANVLTF,TGTGCCAGCAGCCCATCCCTGGGCCTCTCTGGGGCCAACGTCCTGACTTTC,TRBV13,-,TRBJ2-6,-
CASSQDEASMGQSKMNTEAFF,TGTGCCAGCAGCCAAGATGAGGCCTCGATGGGACAGAGCAAAATGAACACTGAAGCTTTCTTT,TRBV4-2,TRBD1,TRBJ1-1,few
CSVRQGGEKLFF,TGCAGCGTCCGACAGGGTGGTGAAAAACTGTTTTTT,TRBV29-1,TRBD1,TRBJ1-4,-
CATNPSDSSYNEQFF,TGTGCCACCAACCCCTCGGACAGTTCATACAATGAGCAGTTCTTC,TRBV19,-,TRBJ2-1,-
CASSEGQGARNEQFF,TGTGCCAGCAGCGAAGGACAGGGGGCAAGAAATGAGCAGTTCTTC,TRBV11-2,TRBD1,TRBJ2-1,-
CASRRGNSNQPQHF,TGTGCCAGCAGGAGAGGGAATAGCAATCAGCCCCAGCATTTT,TRBV6-5,-,TRBJ1-5,-
CASSVGGNYGYTF,TGTGCCAGCAGCGTAGGAGGGAACTATGGCTACACCTTC,TRBV9,-,TRBJ1-2,-
CASSPRTAGQETQYF,TGTGCCAGCAGCCCCCGGACAGCTGGACAAGAGACCCAGTACTTC,TRBV11-3,-,TRBJ2-5,-
CASSPDRSSGNTIYF,TGTGCCAGCAGCCCCGACAGGTCCTCTGGAAACACCATATATTTT,TRBV11-2,-,TRBJ1-3,once
CATSDVGQGGYGYTF,TGTGCCACCAGTGATGTTGGACAGGGAGGCTATGGCTACACCTTC,TRBV24-1,TRBD1,TRBJ1-2,-
CASRPTGTGRRDEQYF,TGCGCCAGCAGGCCGACCGGGACAGGAAGACGGGACGAGCAGTACTTC,TRBV10-2,TRBD1,TRBJ2-7,-
CASSPSFGSFNEQFF,TGTGCCAGCAGCCCTAGTTTCGGGAGCTTTAATGAGCAGTTCTTC,TRBV7-6,-,TRBJ2-1,-
CAWKHQGAGNSPLHF,TGTGCCTGGAAACATCAGGGGGCGGGTAATTCACCCCTCCACTTT,TRBV30,TRBD1,TRBJ1-6,once
CASSYRTGEKLFF,TGTGCCAGCAGTTATAGGACAGGCGAAAAACTGTTTTTT,TRBV12-3/TRBV12-4,TRBD1,TRBJ1-4,-
CASSRDYSVGEQFF,TGTGCCAGCAGTAGGGACTATTCCGTAGGGGAGCAGTTCTTC,TRBV6-4,TRBD2,TRBJ2-1,-
CASSMQGARGMRPQHF,TGTGCCAGTAGTATGCAAGGGGCCCGGGGGATGAGGCCCCAGCATTTT,TRBV19,-,TRBJ1-5,once